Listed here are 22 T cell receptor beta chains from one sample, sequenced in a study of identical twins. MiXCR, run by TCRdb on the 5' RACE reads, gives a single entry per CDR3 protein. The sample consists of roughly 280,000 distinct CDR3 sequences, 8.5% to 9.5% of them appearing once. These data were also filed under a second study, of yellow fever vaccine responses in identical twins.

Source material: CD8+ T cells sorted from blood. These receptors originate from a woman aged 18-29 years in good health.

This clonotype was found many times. The CDR3 sequence: CASSLDSGTAGELFF. CDR3 bases: TGTGCCAGCAGCTTGGATTCAGGGACTGCCGGGGAGCTGTTTTTT. The rearrangement links TRBV5-5 to TRBJ2-2; D is perhaps TRBD2 (6 bases). This CDR3 comprises 15 residues. Deletions cut 0 bases from V and 6 bases from J, with 12 bases between. CDR1 is SGHKS, CDR2 YYEKEE, per germline (reference sequence).

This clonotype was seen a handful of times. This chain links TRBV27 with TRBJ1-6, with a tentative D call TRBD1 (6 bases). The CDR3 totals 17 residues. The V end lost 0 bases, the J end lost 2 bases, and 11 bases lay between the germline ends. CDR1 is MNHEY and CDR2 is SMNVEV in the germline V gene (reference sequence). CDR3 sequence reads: CASSLSHGGPYNSPLHF. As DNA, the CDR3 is TGTGCCAGCAGTTTATCCCACGGGGGGCCCTATAATTCACCCCTCCACTTT.

The CDR3 DNA is TGTGCCACCAGTGATTTTTCAGGGGGTCTTAGAGATACGCAGTATTTT. Amino acids: CATSDFSGGLRDTQYF. The gene calls are TRBV24-1 and TRBJ2-3, with 7 bases fitting TRBD1. V dropped 1 base and J dropped 5; count of bases not matched to a gene: 8. In germline, CDR1 is KGHDR, CDR2 SFDVKD. The CDR3 contains 16 residues.

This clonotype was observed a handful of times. For the CDR3, the DNA is TGTGCCAGCGGACCCCGGACTAGCGGGAGGGCCCAGGAGACCCAGTACTTC. Translating gives CASGPRTSGRAQETQYF. The genes are TRBV27 and TRBJ2-5, with 15 bases lining up with TRBD2. Germline V gene data show CDR1 as MNHEY and CDR2 as SMNVEV (reference sequence). The V gene end was trimmed by 8 bases and the J gene end by 5 bases; junction bases not matched to a gene: 12. The CDR3 runs to 17 residues.

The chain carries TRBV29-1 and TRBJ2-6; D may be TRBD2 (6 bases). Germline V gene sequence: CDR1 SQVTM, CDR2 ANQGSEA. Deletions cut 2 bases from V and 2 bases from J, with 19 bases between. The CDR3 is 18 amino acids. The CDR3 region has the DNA TGCAGCGTTGAATTCCTCAAATCTAGGGAGGCTGGGGCCAACGTCCTGACTTTC. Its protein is CSVEFLKSREAGANVLTF.

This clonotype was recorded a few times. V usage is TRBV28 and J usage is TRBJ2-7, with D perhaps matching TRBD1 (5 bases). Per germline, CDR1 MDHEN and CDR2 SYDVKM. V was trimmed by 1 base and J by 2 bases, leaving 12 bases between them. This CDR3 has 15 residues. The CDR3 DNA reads TGTGCCAGCAGTTTATACCCCGACAGCACCTACGAGCAGTACTTC. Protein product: CASSLYPDSTYEQYF.

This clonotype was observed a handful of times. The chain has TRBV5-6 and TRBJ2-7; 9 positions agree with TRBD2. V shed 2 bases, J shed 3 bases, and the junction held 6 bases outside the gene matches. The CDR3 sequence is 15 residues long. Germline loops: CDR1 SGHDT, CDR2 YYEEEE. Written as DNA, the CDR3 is TGTGCCAGCAGCTTTGAGCGGGGGGCACACTACGAGCAGTACTTC. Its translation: CASSFERGAHYEQYF.

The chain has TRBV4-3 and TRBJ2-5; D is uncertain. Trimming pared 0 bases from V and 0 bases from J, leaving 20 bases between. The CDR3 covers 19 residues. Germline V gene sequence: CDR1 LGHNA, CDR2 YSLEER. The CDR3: CASSQDISGSGWYQETQYF. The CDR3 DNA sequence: TGCGCCAGCAGCCAAGATATATCTGGCTCAGGCTGGTACCAAGAGACCCAGTACTTC.

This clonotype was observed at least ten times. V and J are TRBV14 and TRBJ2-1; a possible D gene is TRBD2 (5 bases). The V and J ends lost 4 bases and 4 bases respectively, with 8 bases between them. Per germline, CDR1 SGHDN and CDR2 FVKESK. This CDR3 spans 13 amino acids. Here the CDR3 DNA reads TGTGCCAGCAGCCTCCGGGAATACAATGAGCAGTTCTTC. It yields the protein CASSLREYNEQFF.

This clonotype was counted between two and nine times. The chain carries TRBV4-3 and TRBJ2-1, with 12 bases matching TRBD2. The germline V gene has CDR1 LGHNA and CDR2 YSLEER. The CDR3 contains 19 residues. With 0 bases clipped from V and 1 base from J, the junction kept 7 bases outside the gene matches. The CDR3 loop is CASSQDRVLAGGSYNEQFF. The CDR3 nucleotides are TGCGCCAGCAGCCAAGATCGAGTCCTAGCGGGAGGGTCCTACAATGAGCAGTTCTTC.

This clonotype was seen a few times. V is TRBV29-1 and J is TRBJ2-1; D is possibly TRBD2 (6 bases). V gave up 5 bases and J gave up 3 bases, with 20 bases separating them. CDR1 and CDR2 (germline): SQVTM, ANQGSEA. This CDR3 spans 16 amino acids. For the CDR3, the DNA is TGCAGCGTTAACCCCCGAGTCGGCGGGGACTACAATGAGCAGTTCTTC. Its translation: CSVNPRVGGDYNEQFF.

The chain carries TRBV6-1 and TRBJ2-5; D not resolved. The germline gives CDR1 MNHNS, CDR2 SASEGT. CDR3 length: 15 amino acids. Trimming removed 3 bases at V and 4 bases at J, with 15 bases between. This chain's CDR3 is CASSEPLASGETQYF. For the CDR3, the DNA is TGTGCCAGCAGTGAGCCGTTAGCATCCGGAGAGACCCAGTACTTC.

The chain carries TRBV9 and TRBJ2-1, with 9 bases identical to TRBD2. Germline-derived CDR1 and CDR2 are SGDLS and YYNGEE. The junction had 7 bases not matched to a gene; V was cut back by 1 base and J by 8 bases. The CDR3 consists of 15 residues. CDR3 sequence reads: CASSVRGGDVDEQFF. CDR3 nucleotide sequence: TGTGCCAGCAGCGTACGCGGGGGGGATGTTGATGAGCAGTTCTTC.

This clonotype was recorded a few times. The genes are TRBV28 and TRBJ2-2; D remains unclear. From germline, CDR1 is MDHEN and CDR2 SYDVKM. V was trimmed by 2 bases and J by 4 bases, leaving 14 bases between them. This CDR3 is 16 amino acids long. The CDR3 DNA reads TGTGCCAGCAGTTTAACATTCCCTCGCGGCACCGGGGAGCTGTTTTTT. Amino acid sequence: CASSLTFPRGTGELFF. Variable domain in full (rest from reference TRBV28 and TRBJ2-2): DVKVTQSSRYLVKRTGEKVFLECVQDMDHENMFWYRQDPGLGLRLIYFSYDVKMKEKGDIPEGYSVSREKKERFSLILESASTNQTSMYLCASSLTFPRGTGELFFGEGSRLTVL.

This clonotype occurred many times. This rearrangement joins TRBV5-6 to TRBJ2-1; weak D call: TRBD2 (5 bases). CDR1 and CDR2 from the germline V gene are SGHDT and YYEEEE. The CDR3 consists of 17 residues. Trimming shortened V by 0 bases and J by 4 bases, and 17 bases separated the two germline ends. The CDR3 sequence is CASSLAARRGFYNEQFF. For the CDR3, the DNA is TGTGCCAGCAGCTTGGCCGCGAGACGGGGTTTTTACAATGAGCAGTTCTTC.

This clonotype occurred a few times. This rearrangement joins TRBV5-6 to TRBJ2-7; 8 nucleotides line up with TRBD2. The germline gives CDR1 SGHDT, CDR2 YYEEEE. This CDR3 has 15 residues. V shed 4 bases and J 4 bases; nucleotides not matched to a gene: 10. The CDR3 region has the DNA TGTGCCAGCAGCCCCCCGGGGGGGCAGACTTACGAGCAGTACTTC. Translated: CASSPPGGQTYEQYF.

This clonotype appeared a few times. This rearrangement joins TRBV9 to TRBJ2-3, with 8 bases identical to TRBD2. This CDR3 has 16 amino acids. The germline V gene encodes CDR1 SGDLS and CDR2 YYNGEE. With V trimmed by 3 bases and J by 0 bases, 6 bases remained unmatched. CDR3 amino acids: CASSAFGLASTDTQYF. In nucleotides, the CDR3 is TGTGCCAGCAGCGCCTTCGGACTAGCTAGCACAGATACGCAGTATTTT.

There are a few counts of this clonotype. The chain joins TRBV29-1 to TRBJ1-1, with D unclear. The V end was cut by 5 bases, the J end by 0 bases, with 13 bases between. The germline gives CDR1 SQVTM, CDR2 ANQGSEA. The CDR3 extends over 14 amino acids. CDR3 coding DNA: TGCAGCGTTTCCTATCCAACCGTGAACACTGAAGCTTTCTTT. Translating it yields CSVSYPTVNTEAFF. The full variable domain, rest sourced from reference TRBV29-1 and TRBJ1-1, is SAVISQKPSRDICQRGTSLTIQCQVDSQVTMMFWYRQQPGQSLTLIATANQGSEATYESGFVIDKFPISRPNLTFSTLTVSNMSPEDSSIYLCSVSYPTVNTEAFFGQGTRLTVV.

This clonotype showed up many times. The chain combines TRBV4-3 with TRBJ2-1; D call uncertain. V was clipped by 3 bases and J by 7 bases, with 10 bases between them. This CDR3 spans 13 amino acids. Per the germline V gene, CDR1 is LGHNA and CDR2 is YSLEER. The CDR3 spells CASSQTDGNEQFF. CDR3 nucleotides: TGCGCCAGCAGCCAGACGGACGGGAATGAGCAGTTCTTC.

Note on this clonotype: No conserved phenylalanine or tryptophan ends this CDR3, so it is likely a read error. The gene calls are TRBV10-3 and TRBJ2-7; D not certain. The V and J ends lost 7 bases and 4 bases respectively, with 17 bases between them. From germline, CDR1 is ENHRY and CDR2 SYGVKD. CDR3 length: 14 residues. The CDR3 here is CAITRLPFEYEQYY. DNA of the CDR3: TGTGCCATCACAAGGCTTCCATTCGAATACGAGCAGTACTAC.

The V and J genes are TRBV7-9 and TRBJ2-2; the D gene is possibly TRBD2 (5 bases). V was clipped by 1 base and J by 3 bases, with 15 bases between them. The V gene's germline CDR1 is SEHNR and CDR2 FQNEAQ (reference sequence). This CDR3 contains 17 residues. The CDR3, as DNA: TGTGCCAGCAGCTTAGATCGGGATGAGAAGGACACCGGGGAGCTGTTTTTT. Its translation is CASSLDRDEKDTGELFF.

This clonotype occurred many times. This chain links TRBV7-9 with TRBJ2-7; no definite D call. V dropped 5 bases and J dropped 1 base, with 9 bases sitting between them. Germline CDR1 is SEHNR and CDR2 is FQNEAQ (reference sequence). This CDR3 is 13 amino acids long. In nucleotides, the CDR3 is TGTGCCAGCAGCCTATGGGATTCCTACGAGCAGTACTTC. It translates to CASSLWDSYEQYF.